This TCR beta chain was sequenced for a study of radiotherapy plus CTLA-4 blockade in lung cancer. The overall study: The study recorded objective responses in 18% of patients and disease control in 25% to 35%.

Study results and caveats: Some TCR clones had been derived from tumors. These clones expanded in peripheral blood after radiotherapy plus ipilimumab.

Concerning this clone itself: The antigen is undetermined.

The study gave focal radiation plus ipilimumab CTLA-4 blockade to patients with chemo-refractory metastatic non-small-cell lung cancer. Repertoires were generated with immunoSEQ multiplex PCR, while TCRdb's copy carries only in-frame clones and drops some. The repertoire holds 81,000 or so clones, 84% seen once, with about 0.79% in the top ten. The material sequenced was peripheral blood, taken from a patient treated with radiotherapy plus ipilimumab. The clonotype originates from a human donor with non-small cell lung cancer who had stable disease on radiotherapy plus ipilimumab.

DNA of the CDR3: TGCGCCAGCAGCTTGGGCCCCAACTACGAGCAGTACTTC. Amino acid sequence: CASSLGPNYEQYF. The V call is TRBV5-1, the J call TRBJ2-7; D not resolved. V was trimmed by 0 bases and J by 3 bases, leaving 7 bases between them. The CDR3 is made up of 13 amino acids. Germline loops: CDR1 SGHRS, CDR2 YFSETQ. Combining the CDR3 with reference TRBV5-1 and TRBJ2-7 gives the whole variable domain KAGVTQTPRYLIKTRGQQVTLSCSPISGHRSVSWYQQTPGQGLQFLFEYFSETQRNKGNFPGRFSGRQFSNSRSEMNVSTLELGDSALYLCASSLGPNYEQYFGPGTRLTVT.